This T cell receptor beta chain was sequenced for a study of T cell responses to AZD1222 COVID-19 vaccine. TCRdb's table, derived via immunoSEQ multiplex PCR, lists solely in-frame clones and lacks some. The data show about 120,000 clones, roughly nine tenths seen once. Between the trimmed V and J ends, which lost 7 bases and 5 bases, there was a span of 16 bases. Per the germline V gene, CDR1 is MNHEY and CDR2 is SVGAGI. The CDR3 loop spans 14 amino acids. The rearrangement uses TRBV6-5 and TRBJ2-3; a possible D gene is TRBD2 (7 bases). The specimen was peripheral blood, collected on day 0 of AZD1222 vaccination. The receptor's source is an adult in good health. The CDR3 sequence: CASNRGARGDTQYF. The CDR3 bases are TGTGCCAGCAACCGGGGGGCTCGGGGAGATACGCAGTATTTT.